What follows are 13 T cell receptor beta chains derived from one specimen sequenced in a study of T cell changes during pregnancy in multiple sclerosis. Data came from immunoSEQ multiplex PCR; TCRdb stores just in-frame clones and leaves some out. The sample holds 80,000 or so clones, 94% seen once. The sequenced sample was peripheral blood, obtained in the second trimester of pregnancy. These receptors came from a female donor in good health, enrolled as a control in a pregnancy study.

This sequence joins TRBV13 and TRBJ2-6, with a possible D match to TRBD1 (6 bases). The CDR3 totals 18 residues. Trimming left V 0 bases short and J 1 base short, with 13 bases between. Per germline, CDR1 PRHDT and CDR2 FYEKMQ (reference sequence). CDR3 region: CASSLGNRVLSGANVLTF. The CDR3 DNA is TGTGCCAGCAGCTTAGGGAACAGGGTATTGTCTGGGGCCAACGTCCTGACTTTC.

V and J are TRBV19 and TRBJ2-1; 8 bases align to TRBD2. J gave up 7 bases and V 2 bases, and 7 bases lay outside the gene matches. This CDR3 is 15 amino acids long. Germline CDR1 and CDR2: LNHDA and SQIVND (reference sequence). The CDR3: CASSIQGLAGNEQFF. In nucleotides, the CDR3 is TGTGCCAGTAGTATACAAGGACTAGCTGGGAATGAGCAGTTCTTC.

The genes are TRBV19 and TRBJ2-2; 8 positions agree with TRBD1. After removal of 2 bases from V and 4 bases from J, the junction contained 0 bases not matched to a gene. From germline, CDR1 is LNHDA and CDR2 SQIVND (reference sequence). The CDR3 totals 14 residues. DNA of the CDR3: TGTGCCAGTAGTATACAGGGGGCCACCGGGGAGCTGTTTTTT. Amino acids: CASSIQGATGELFF. Full variable domain (rest looked up from reference TRBV19 and TRBJ2-2): DGGITQSPKYLFRKEGQNVTLSCEQNLNHDAMYWYRQDPGQGLRLIYYSQIVNDFQKGDIAEGYSVSREKKESFPLTVTSAQKNPTAFYLCASSIQGATGELFFGEGSRLTVL.

This clone was seen only a few times. This chain joins TRBV6-5 and TRBJ1-5; D gene uncertain. V was cut by 0 bases and J by 5 bases, with 8 bases left in between. The CDR3 contains 14 residues. CDR1 MNHEY and CDR2 SVGAGI come from the germline V gene. CDR3 sequence: CASSYSEGHQPQHF. As DNA, the CDR3 is TGTGCCAGCAGTTACTCAGAGGGCCATCAGCCCCAGCATTTT.

V is TRBV27 and J is TRBJ2-7; perhaps TRBD1 as D (5 bases). This CDR3 has 13 residues. Germline V gene sequence: CDR1 MNHEY, CDR2 SMNVEV (reference sequence). V was clipped by 4 bases and J by 3 bases, with 10 bases between them. CDR3: CASSSRGGYEQYF. In nucleotides, the CDR3 is TGTGCCAGCAGTTCAAGGGGCGGCTACGAGCAGTACTTC.

The CDR3 coding sequence is TGTGCCAGTCAGCTAGCGGGAGTGCATGAGCAGTTCTTC. Its translation: CASQLAGVHEQFF. V usage is TRBV19 and J usage is TRBJ2-1, with 10 positions matching TRBD2. Trimming at V came to 8 bases and at J to 8 bases, leaving 6 bases not matched to a gene. This CDR3 is built from 13 residues. CDR1 is LNHDA, CDR2 SQIVND, per germline (reference sequence).

The chain recombines TRBV19 with TRBJ2-1, with 8 bases aligning to TRBD2. Germline lookup yields CDR1 LNHDA and CDR2 SQIVND (reference sequence). With 7 bases clipped from V and 8 bases from J, the junction kept 13 bases outside the gene matches. This CDR3 spans 15 amino acids. In nucleotides, the CDR3 is TGTGCCAGTACCCCGGACGGGAGGGCCGTCTATGAGCAGTTCTTC. Translation: CASTPDGRAVYEQFF.

This clone was observed a single time. This chain connects TRBV4-1 to TRBJ2-2; 11 bases agree with TRBD2. V gave up 4 bases and J gave up 0 bases; unmatched junction bases: 10. Germline values: CDR1 MGHRA, CDR2 YSYEKL. This CDR3 is built from 19 residues. The CDR3 DNA is TGCGCCAGCAGCCCGCCGGGGGGACTAGCGGAGACGAACACCGGGGAGCTGTTTTTT. This translates into CASSPPGGLAETNTGELFF.

J is TRBJ1-4 and V is TRBV19; D perhaps matches TRBD1 (6 bases). Between the trimmed V and J ends, which lost 6 bases and 3 bases, there was a span of 11 bases. CDR3 length: 14 residues. In germline, CDR1 is LNHDA, CDR2 SQIVND (reference sequence). The CDR3 DNA reads TGTGCCAGTAGGAGGACAGAAGCTAATGAAAAACTGTTTTTT. Protein product: CASRRTEANEKLFF. The full variable domain, with the rest looked up from reference TRBV19 and TRBJ1-4, is DGGITQSPKYLFRKEGQNVTLSCEQNLNHDAMYWYRQDPGQGLRLIYYSQIVNDFQKGDIAEGYSVSREKKESFPLTVTSAQKNPTAFYLCASRRTEANEKLFFGSGTQLSVL.

This clone occurred once. The V gene is TRBV6-5, the J gene TRBJ1-4, with 8 bases lining up with TRBD1. Germline V gene lookup returns CDR1 MNHEY and CDR2 SVGAGI. This CDR3 spans 14 amino acids. J gave up 8 bases and V 6 bases, and 8 bases lay outside the gene matches. This CDR3 reads CASSRQGIGEKLFF. The CDR3 nucleotides are TGTGCCAGCAGCCGACAGGGGATCGGGGAAAAACTGTTTTTT.

CDR3 sequence reads: CASSQVAGAYNEQFF. The CDR3 coding sequence is TGTGCCAGCAGCCAAGTAGCGGGAGCCTACAATGAGCAGTTCTTC. The chain recombines TRBV14 with TRBJ2-1; 9 bases match TRBD2. The V and J ends lost 1 base and 2 bases, in that order; junction bases with no gene match: 0. The CDR3 totals 15 residues. From germline, CDR1 is SGHDN and CDR2 FVKESK.

The chain carries TRBV6-1 and TRBJ2-6; no firm D call. V gave up 3 bases and J gave up 0 bases, with 12 bases separating them. CDR3 size: 17 residues. The germline gives CDR1 MNHNS, CDR2 SASEGT. In nucleotides, the CDR3 is TGTGCCAGCAGTGACCACTCTTTAACCTCTGGGGCCAACGTCCTGACTTTC. Residues: CASSDHSLTSGANVLTF.

Comment on this clone: One end of the junction varies from germline; a read error may be responsible. The genes are TRBV2 and TRBJ2-7; D call uncertain. CDR1 SNHLY and CDR2 FYNNEI come from the germline V gene. The CDR3 length is 12 residues. The CDR3 DNA reads as TGTGCCAGCAGTGTCGGGTTGTACGGGCAGTACTTC. This translates into CASSVGLYGQYF.